A selection of T cell receptor beta chains follows, all from one sample in a study of blood T cell repertoires in COVID-19. TCRdb's table, derived via immunoSEQ multiplex PCR, lists solely in-frame clones and lacks some. The sample includes about 300,000 clones, around 90% of them seen just once. Sequencing input: PBMCs or T cells enriched from blood (not recorded which). The receptors stem from a woman aged 35 to 49 who had recovered from COVID-19. The CDR3 runs from the conserved cysteine through the conserved F or W. D genes are given only for firm matches. The size field is filled for only some rows; it gives once, few, many or a size class.

size	V	D	J	CDR3	DNA
few	TRBV5-1	NA	TRBJ1-2	CASSPTTDNYGYTF	TGCGCCAGCAGCCCAACGACAGACAACTATGGCTACACCTTC
NA	TRBV5-6	TRBD1	TRBJ1-1	CASSPSTYRGAEAFF	TGTGCCAGCAGCCCGTCCACTTACAGGGGTGCTGAAGCTTTCTTT
NA	TRBV30	NA	TRBJ2-6	CAWLSGANVLTF	TGTGCCTGGTTATCGGGGGCCAACGTCCTGACTTTC
NA	TRBV5-4	NA	TRBJ1-1	CASSSGGGDAEAFF	TGTGCCAGCAGCTCGGGCGGCGGGGACGCTGAAGCTTTCTTT
NA	TRBV7-2	TRBD1	TRBJ1-2	CASSLTIPQGGYTF	TGTGCCAGCAGCTTGACGATTCCACAGGGGGGCTACACCTTC
NA	TRBV11-2	NA	TRBJ1-1	CASSLVSGVNTEAFF	TGTGCCAGCAGCTTAGTATCCGGTGTGAACACTGAAGCTTTCTTT
NA	TRBV9	NA	TRBJ2-7	CASSVATQGEQYF	TGTGCCAGCAGCGTAGCTACGCAGGGAGAGCAGTACTTC
NA	TRBV5-1	TRBD1	TRBJ1-2	CASSLTGGAYGYTF	TGCGCCAGCAGCTTAACAGGGGGAGCCTATGGCTACACCTTC
NA	TRBV14	NA	TRBJ1-6	CASSRGQNSPLHF	TGTGCCAGCAGCCGCGGACAGAATTCACCCCTCCACTTT
NA	TRBV18	TRBD1	TRBJ1-2	CASSPIDRGAGNYGYTF	TGTGCCAGCTCACCAATCGACAGGGGTGCGGGAAACTATGGCTACACCTTC
NA	TRBV6-5	TRBD1	TRBJ1-1	CASSYGTGATEAFF	TGTGCCAGCAGTTACGGGACAGGGGCTACTGAAGCTTTCTTT
NA	TRBV30	TRBD2	TRBJ2-7	CAWSAHSGLAGAYEQYF	TGTGCCTGGAGCGCCCACTCGGGACTAGCGGGGGCCTACGAGCAGTACTTC
NA	TRBV2	TRBD1	TRBJ1-5	CASSPGQYNQPQHF	TGTGCCAGCTCACCGGGACAGTACAATCAGCCCCAGCATTTT
NA	TRBV20-1	NA	TRBJ1-5	CSAGGGPQHF	TGCAGTGCCGGGGGGGGGCCCCAGCATTTT
NA	TRBV5-4	TRBD2	TRBJ2-1	CASSLGLAGGRHNEQFF	TGTGCCAGCAGCTTGGGACTAGCGGGAGGGCGGCACAATGAGCAGTTCTTC
NA	TRBV5-8	NA	TRBJ1-1	CASSLTRGTEAFF	TGTGCCAGCAGCTTGACCAGGGGAACTGAAGCTTTCTTT
once	TRBV7-3	NA	TRBJ1-2	CASSAPGGRGYTF	TGTGCCAGCAGCGCCCCGGGGGGACGTGGCTACACCTTC
NA	TRBV10-3	NA	TRBJ2-3	CAISESRGTDTQYF	TGTGCCATCAGTGAGTCGCGGGGCACAGATACGCAGTATTTT
NA	TRBV2	TRBD1	TRBJ1-5	CASSQGDRYQPQHF	TGTGCCAGCAGTCAGGGGGATAGGTATCAGCCCCAGCATTTT
NA	TRBV5-1	NA	TRBJ2-5	CASSLGRGQETQYF	TGCGCCAGCAGCTTGGGTAGGGGTCAAGAGACCCAGTACTTC
NA	TRBV7-3	TRBD2	TRBJ2-1	CASSLIAGKSYNEQFF	TGTGCCAGCAGCCTCATAGCGGGTAAATCCTACAATGAGCAGTTCTTC
many	TRBV11-2	NA	TRBJ1-6	CASSRIDSYSPLHF	TGTGCCAGCAGCCGAATCGACTCTTATTCACCCCTCCACTTT
NA	TRBV5-1	NA	TRBJ1-1	CASSFGGGTEAFF	TGCGCCAGCAGCTTTGGGGGAGGGACTGAAGCTTTCTTT
few	TRBV11-2	NA	TRBJ1-2	CASSPTGDYGYTF	TGTGCCAGCAGCCCGACGGGGGACTATGGCTACACCTTC
NA	TRBV2	TRBD1	TRBJ2-2	CASANLQGASGELFF	TGTGCCAGCGCGAATCTACAGGGGGCAAGCGGGGAGCTGTTTTTT
NA	TRBV5-1	NA	TRBJ1-4	CASSLVEATNEKLFF	TGCGCCAGCAGCTTGGTTGAGGCCACGAATGAAAAACTGTTTTTT